Listed here are 28 T cell receptor beta chains from one sample, sequenced in a study of T cells in women clearing cervical HPV infection. Assay used: immunoSEQ multiplex PCR; TCRdb lists only in-frame clones, some missing. Its table records tens of thousands of clones. Sequencing was performed on blood buffy coat. The receptors stem from a woman aged 18 to 75 with a cervical HPV16 infection that either progressed to CIN3+ or cleared (not recorded which).

As regards this clone: The read comes to an end 3 residues before the CDR3 does, leaving the germline J gene to fill in the end. This chain uses TRBV2 with TRBJ2-1, with a tentative D call TRBD1 (6 bases). Per germline, CDR1 SNHLY and CDR2 FYNNEI. Deletions cut 5 bases from V and 3 bases from J, with 14 bases between. The CDR3 is made up of 15 amino acids. The sequenced CDR3 bases are TGTGCCAGCAGTCCTTACGGGACAAACTACAATGAG. The encoded protein is CASSPYGTNYNE. In full, the CDR3 is CASSPYGTNYNEQFF.

About this clone itself: From the germline J gene comes the end of the CDR3, since the read stops 3 residues before it. V is TRBV20-1 and J is TRBJ2-5; tentative D call: TRBD1 (6 bases). With 6 bases removed from V and 0 bases from J, the gap between germline ends came to 14 bases. There are 14 residues in the CDR3. From germline, CDR1 is DFQATT and CDR2 SNEGSKA (reference sequence). CDR3 DNA (partial): TGCAGTGCAGAACCCAGGGGCCACCAAGAGACC. It codes for CSAEPRGHQET. The whole CDR3 sequence is CSAEPRGHQETQYF.

Worth noting for this clone: The read is 3 residues too short to cover the CDR3 end, so that end is filled in from the germline J gene. The rearrangement joins TRBV30 to TRBJ1-2, with D perhaps TRBD1 (5 bases). There are 13 residues in the CDR3. CDR1 is GTSNPN and CDR2 is SVGIG in the germline V gene (reference sequence). The CDR3 bases that were read are TGTGCCTCCGTGGTGGGACTAGGGCGGGAC. The encoded protein is CASVVGLGRD. The whole CDR3 protein is CASVVGLGRDYTF.

About this clone: Read data end 3 residues before the CDR3 end; the end is taken from the germline J gene. This rearrangement joins TRBV6-1 to TRBJ1-2; D unclear. Germline V gene data show CDR1 as MNHNS and CDR2 as SASEGT. The CDR3 extends over 13 amino acids. The covered CDR3 bases are TGTGCCAGCAGTGAAGAGGGCACCTACGAC. Translation: CASSEEGTYD. The complete CDR3 protein is CASSEEGTYDYTF.

CDR3 amino acids: CSVGGGETQYF. The part of the CDR3 DNA that was read is TGCAGCGTTGGGGGCGGAGAGACC. The chain uses TRBV29-1 and TRBJ2-5; D perhaps matches TRBD1 (5 bases). The read is 3 residues too short to cover the CDR3 end, so that end is filled in from the germline J gene. The CDR3 covers 11 residues. V lost 4 bases and J 4 bases, leaving 7 bases between the germline ends. The germline V gene has CDR1 SQVTM and CDR2 ANQGSEA.

Points on this clone: The sequence runs out 3 residues before the end of the CDR3; the remainder is reconstructed from the germline J gene. The V and J genes are TRBV7-6 and TRBJ2-3; 7 bases fit TRBD2. V was clipped by 2 bases and J by 2 bases; unmatched bases: 7. This CDR3 contains 16 residues. Germline V gene lookup returns CDR1 SGHVS and CDR2 FNYEAQ. The CDR3 here is CASSLSGGGNTDTQYF. The part of the CDR3 DNA that was read is TGTGCCAGCAGCTTATCGGGGGGAGGGAACACAGATACG.

Worth noting for this clone: The sequence runs out 3 residues before the end of the CDR3; the remainder is reconstructed from the germline J gene. The chain combines TRBV20-1 with TRBJ2-7; D is unresolved. Trimming stripped 6 bases from V and 0 bases from J, with 12 bases between. Germline lookup yields CDR1 DFQATT and CDR2 SNEGSKA (reference sequence). The CDR3 contains 13 residues. The CDR3 is CSAIPPSSYEQYF. The sequenced CDR3 bases are TGCAGTGCCATTCCCCCCAGCTCCTACGAG.

In regard to this clone: From the germline J gene comes the end of the CDR3, since the read stops 3 residues before it. The J gene is TRBJ2-1, the V gene TRBV19; 8 nucleotides match TRBD1. Per the germline V gene, CDR1 is LNHDA and CDR2 is SQIVND (reference sequence). CDR3 length equals 11 residues. V dropped 10 bases and J dropped 6; count of bases not matched to a gene: 2. The covered CDR3 bases are TGTGCCACCCAGGGGGCCAATGAG. Translating gives CATQGANE. The whole CDR3 is CATQGANEQFF.

Details on this clone: The read terminates 3 residues before the CDR3 end, so the remaining end is supplied by the germline J gene. This chain links TRBV14 with TRBJ1-2; maybe TRBD1 (6 bases). Looked up from germline, CDR1 is SGHDN and CDR2 is FVKESK. V was shortened by 5 bases and J by 7 bases, with 23 bases between the two germline ends. This CDR3 has 16 residues. The CDR3 bases that were read are TGTGCCAGCAGCAGGGGGATGAGGGGAGCGTTTACTGGC. This gives the protein CASSRGMRGAFTG. The whole CDR3 sequence is CASSRGMRGAFTGYTF.

Worth noting for this clone: Read sequence stops 3 residues before the CDR3 end, and the germline J gene provides the missing end. The gene calls are TRBV19 and TRBJ1-5; D may be TRBD1 (6 bases). Trimming cost V 3 bases and J 4 bases, with 10 bases left between them. Germline CDR1 LNHDA, CDR2 SQIVND (reference sequence). The CDR3 runs 14 residues. The DNA read from the CDR3 is TGTGCCAGTAGTATCGAACAGGGAAATCAGCCC. This gives the protein CASSIEQGNQP. The complete CDR3 protein is CASSIEQGNQPQHF.

In the case of this clone: From the germline J gene comes the end of the CDR3, since the read stops 3 residues before it. The chain uses TRBV10-1 and TRBJ1-1; no firm D call. CDR3 length equals 14 residues. V dropped 3 bases and J dropped 1 base, with 9 bases sitting between them. Germline CDR1 and CDR2: WNHNN and SYGVQD (reference sequence). The CDR3 DNA, read in part, is TGCGCCAGCAGTGAAGCGGGAGAGAACACTGAA. It yields the protein CASSEAGENTE. The whole CDR3 sequence is CASSEAGENTEAFF.

On this clone: The CDR3 end falls 3 residues outside the read, so it is completed with the germline J gene. The chain links TRBV29-1 to TRBJ1-2, with D possibly matching TRBD1 (5 bases). Per germline, CDR1 SQVTM and CDR2 ANQGSEA. There are 13 residues in the CDR3. Trimming took 3 bases from V and 6 from J, leaving 14 bases between them. The CDR3 sequence is CSVDPLDSDGYTF. CDR3 DNA (partial): TGCAGCGTTGATCCCCTTGACAGCGATGGC.

About this clone itself: The DNA ends 3 residues before the CDR3 does, and the rest of the CDR3 is filled in from the germline J gene. The chain carries TRBV20-1 and TRBJ2-5, with TRBD1 as a possible D gene (6 bases). The CDR3 covers 12 residues. Germline CDR1 DFQATT, CDR2 SNEGSKA (reference sequence). V was pared by 3 bases and J by 6 bases, with 11 bases between. The CDR3 region is CSARPQGKTQYF. The sequenced part of the CDR3 DNA is TGCAGTGCTAGGCCCCAGGGGAAGACC.

As concerns this clone: The CDR3 end falls 3 residues outside the read, so it is completed with the germline J gene. This chain uses TRBV5-1 with TRBJ2-5, with a weak D call TRBD2 (5 bases). In germline, CDR1 is SGHRS, CDR2 YFSETQ. V was trimmed by 3 bases and J by 5 bases, leaving 11 bases between them. CDR3 size: 13 residues. CDR3 DNA, as far as it was read: TGCGCCAGCAGCTCAAGCGGAGCGGAGACC. It specifies CASSSSGAET. The full CDR3 sequence reads CASSSSGAETQYF.

The covered CDR3 bases are TGTGCCAGCAGCCAGGGAACCCTTTTGAACACCGGGGAG. Amino acids: CASSQGTLLNTGE. The entire CDR3 is CASSQGTLLNTGELFF. The J gene is TRBJ2-2, the V gene TRBV7-7; D may be TRBD1 (5 bases). The observed sequence ends 3 residues before the CDR3 terminus, with the missing tail filled in from the germline J gene. This CDR3 contains 16 residues. The germline V gene has CDR1 SSHAT and CDR2 FNYEAQ (reference sequence). V was shortened by 5 bases and J by 1 base, with 14 bases between the two germline ends.

The CDR3 protein is CASSLRGGTQYF. The covered CDR3 bases are TGTGCCAGCAGCTTGCGGGGTGGGACC. The J gene is TRBJ2-5, the V gene TRBV5-6; D possibly corresponds to TRBD2 (5 bases). From the germline J gene comes the end of the CDR3, since the read stops 3 residues before it. V lost 1 base and J lost 7, with 8 bases in between. Germline V CDR1 and CDR2: SGHDT, YYEEEE. The CDR3 runs to 12 residues.

As regards this clone: The missing CDR3 end, 3 residues past where the read stops, is filled in from the germline J gene. J is TRBJ1-3 and V is TRBV7-3, with D possibly matching TRBD1 (5 bases). Per germline, CDR1 SGHTA and CDR2 FQGTGA. This CDR3 has 14 residues. V lost 5 bases, J lost 6 bases, and 14 bases lay in between. The CDR3 bases that were read are TGTGCCAGCAGCGATCAGGGAAGGTCAAACACC. Amino acids: CASSDQGRSNT. The whole CDR3 protein reads CASSDQGRSNTIYF.

Note on this clone: The DNA ends 3 residues before the CDR3 does, and the rest of the CDR3 is filled in from the germline J gene. This sequence joins TRBV20-1 and TRBJ2-7; D remains ambiguous. Germline V gene sequence: CDR1 DFQATT, CDR2 SNEGSKA (reference sequence). The V and J ends lost 3 bases and 0 bases respectively, with 6 bases between them. This CDR3 region has 12 residues. The CDR3: CSASPGSYEQYF. Incomplete CDR3 DNA: TGCAGTGCTAGTCCGGGCTCCTACGAG.

Turning to this clone: The sequence runs out 3 residues before the end of the CDR3; the remainder is reconstructed from the germline J gene. The rearrangement links TRBV14 to TRBJ2-1, with 10 positions matching TRBD1. V lost 4 bases, J lost 3 bases, and 6 bases stayed unmatched. Germline CDR1 and CDR2: SGHDN and FVKESK. The CDR3 totals 16 residues. The CDR3: CASSPIRDRGYNEQFF. Incomplete CDR3 DNA: TGTGCCAGCAGCCCGATTAGGGACAGGGGCTACAATGAG.

Notes on this clone: The CDR3 goes on 3 residues after the read ends, and that part is filled in from the germline J gene. This sequence joins TRBV13 and TRBJ1-6; TRBD1 might be the D (6 bases). Germline-derived CDR1 and CDR2 are PRHDT and FYEKMQ (reference sequence). V was pared by 4 bases and J by 0 bases, with 13 bases between. This CDR3 is 17 amino acids long. The CDR3 DNA, read in part, is TGTGCCAGCAGCTCCGGACAGTTTAGCTCCTATAATTCACCC. Its translation: CASSSGQFSSYNSP. The whole CDR3 protein is CASSSGQFSSYNSPLHF.

Points on this clone: From the germline J gene comes the end of the CDR3, since the read stops 3 residues before it. V usage is TRBV6-1 and J usage is TRBJ2-7, with 8 bases identical to TRBD1. With V trimmed by 4 bases and J by 1 base, 3 bases remained unmatched. CDR3 length: 14 amino acids. The V gene's germline CDR1 is MNHNS and CDR2 SASEGT. CDR3 sequence reads: CASSVDRGSYEQYF. CDR3 bases read: TGTGCCAGCAGTGTCGACAGGGGATCCTACGAG.

On this clone itself: The CDR3 end is not reached by the read, which stops 3 residues before it; the germline J gene fills it in. J is TRBJ1-5 and V is TRBV7-3; D may be TRBD1 (6 bases). This CDR3 has 15 residues. V was shortened by 5 bases and J by 4 bases, with 15 bases between the two germline ends. Germline V CDR1 and CDR2: SGHTA, FQGTGA. Here the CDR3 reads CASSPGGTGNQPQHF. Partial CDR3 DNA: TGTGCCAGCAGCCCGGGGGGTACAGGGAATCAGCCC.

About this clone itself: The CDR3 end lies 3 residues beyond the end of the read and is filled in from the germline J gene. The rearrangement uses TRBV7-9 and TRBJ1-1, with D hard to call. The CDR3 is 13 residues long. Germline CDR1 and CDR2: SEHNR and FQNEAQ (reference sequence). Trimming left V 7 bases short and J 3 bases short, with 12 bases between. The chain's CDR3 is CASTPGWDTEAFF. The part of the CDR3 DNA that was read is TGTGCCAGCACCCCGGGGTGGGACACTGAA.

Details on this clone: The DNA ends 3 residues before the CDR3 does, and the rest of the CDR3 is filled in from the germline J gene. The rearrangement uses TRBV2 and TRBJ2-2; the match to TRBD2 covers 10 bases. This CDR3 is built from 17 residues. Germline CDR1 is SNHLY and CDR2 is FYNNEI. J lost 4 bases, V lost 4 bases, and 9 bases had no gene match. CDR3 sequence reads: CASSGVAGGPATGELFF. CDR3 DNA, as far as it was read: TGTGCCAGCAGTGGGGTAGCGGGAGGCCCGGCCACCGGGGAG.

As to this clone: The sequenced fragment ends 3 residues before the CDR3 boundary, so the rest is inferred from the germline J gene. J is TRBJ2-7 and V is TRBV20-1; 16 bases are shared with TRBD2. Per germline, CDR1 DFQATT and CDR2 SNEGSKA (reference sequence). J gave up 2 bases and V 5 bases, and 6 bases lay outside the gene matches. The CDR3 totals 16 residues. This chain's CDR3 is CSAGGTSGGGTYEQYF. The sequenced CDR3 bases are TGCAGTGCTGGGGGGACTAGCGGGGGGGGCACCTACGAG.

Concerning this clone itself: Sequencing ends 3 residues short of the CDR3 end; the germline J gene provides the rest. The chain employs TRBV2 and TRBJ2-1; tentatively, D is TRBD1 (5 bases). V was trimmed by 5 bases and J by 5 bases, leaving 13 bases between them. The CDR3 spans 14 residues. The germline gives CDR1 SNHLY, CDR2 FYNNEI. CDR3: CASSSGLGDNEQFF. The sequenced part of the CDR3 DNA is TGTGCCAGCAGTTCCGGATTAGGGGACAATGAG.

Note on this clone: The read ends 3 residues early relative to the CDR3; the germline J gene fills the gap. This rearrangement joins TRBV29-1 to TRBJ2-2; 9 bases are shared with TRBD2. In germline, CDR1 is SQVTM, CDR2 ANQGSEA. The CDR3 runs to 15 residues. Trimming at V came to 5 bases and at J to 0 bases, leaving 4 bases not matched to a gene. The DNA read from the CDR3 is TGCAGCGTTCAGGCTAGCGGGGCGAACACCGGGGAG. It codes for CSVQASGANTGE. The entire CDR3 protein reads CSVQASGANTGELFF.

Regarding this clone: The read comes to an end 3 residues before the CDR3 does, leaving the germline J gene to fill in the end. This chain connects TRBV19 to TRBJ2-2; D is perhaps TRBD1 (6 bases). The CDR3 has 16 residues. CDR1 is LNHDA, CDR2 SQIVND, per germline (reference sequence). The sequenced CDR3 bases are TGTGCCAGTAGTATAGATCGGGTAGGGGGTCGAGGAAAG. Amino acid sequence: CASSIDRVGGRGK. The entire CDR3 is CASSIDRVGGRGKLFF.